This TCR beta chain emerged from a study of identical twins. The study's findings and limits: In beta out-of-frame sequences, the excess sharing between twins was weaker. Models came in too low on out-of-frame TCR alpha sharing in monozygotic twins.

MiXCR, applied by TCRdb to the 5' RACE reads, yields one record per CDR3 protein. The sample holds 1.5 million to 2 million distinct CDR3 sequences, around 33% seen once. In every case, the donor was a healthy Caucasian. Looked up from germline, CDR1 is LGHNA and CDR2 is YNFKEQ. This CDR3 region has 16 residues. Comment on this clonotype: Its antigen remains unknown. A junction boundary mismatches the germline segment, possibly from a read error.

The V gene is TRBV4-2, the J gene TRBJ1-5; D unresolved. The receptor was derived from a newborn girl in good health. Sequenced material: cord blood. CDR3 in DNA: TGTGCCTGCAGCCAAGGTGAGGCGTATAGCAATCAGCCCCAGCATTTT. Translating it yields CACSQGEAYSNQPQHF.